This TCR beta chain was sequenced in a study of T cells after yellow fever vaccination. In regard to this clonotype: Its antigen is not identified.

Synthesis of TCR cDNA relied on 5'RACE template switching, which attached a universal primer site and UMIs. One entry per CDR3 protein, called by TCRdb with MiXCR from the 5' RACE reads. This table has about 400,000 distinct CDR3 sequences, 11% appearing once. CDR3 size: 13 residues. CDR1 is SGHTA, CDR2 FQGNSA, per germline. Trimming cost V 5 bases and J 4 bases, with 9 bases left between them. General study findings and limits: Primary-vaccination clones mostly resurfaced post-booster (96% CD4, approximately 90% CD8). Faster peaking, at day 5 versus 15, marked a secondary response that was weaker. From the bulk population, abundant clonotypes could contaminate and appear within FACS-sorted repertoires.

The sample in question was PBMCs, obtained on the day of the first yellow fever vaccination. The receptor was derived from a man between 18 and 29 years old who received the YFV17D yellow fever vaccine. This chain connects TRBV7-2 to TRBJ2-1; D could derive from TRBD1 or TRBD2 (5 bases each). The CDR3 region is CASSRDGYNEQFF. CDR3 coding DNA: TGTGCCAGCAGCCGGGACGGTTACAATGAGCAGTTCTTC.